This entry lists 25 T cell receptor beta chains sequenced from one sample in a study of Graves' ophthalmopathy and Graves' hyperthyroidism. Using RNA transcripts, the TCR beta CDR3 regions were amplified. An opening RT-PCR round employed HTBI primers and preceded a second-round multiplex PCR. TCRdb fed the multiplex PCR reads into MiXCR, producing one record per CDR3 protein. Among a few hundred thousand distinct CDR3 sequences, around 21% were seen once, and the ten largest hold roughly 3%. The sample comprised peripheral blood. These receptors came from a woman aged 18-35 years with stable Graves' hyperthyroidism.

The CDR3 DNA follows: TGTGCTGTTTTGGCTCCAACCGTCGAGCAGTACTTC. This gives the protein CAVLAPTVEQYF. V usage is TRBV28 and J usage is TRBJ2-7; unclear D gene. The germline CDR1 and CDR2 sequences are MDHEN and SYDVKM. The CDR3 covers 12 residues.

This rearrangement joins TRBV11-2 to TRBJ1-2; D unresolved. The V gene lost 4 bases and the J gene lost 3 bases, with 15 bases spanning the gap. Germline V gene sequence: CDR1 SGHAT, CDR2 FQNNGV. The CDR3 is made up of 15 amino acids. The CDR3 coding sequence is TGTGCCAGCAGCTCCCTCTCTGGGCCACACTATGGCTACACCTTC. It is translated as CASSSLSGPHYGYTF.

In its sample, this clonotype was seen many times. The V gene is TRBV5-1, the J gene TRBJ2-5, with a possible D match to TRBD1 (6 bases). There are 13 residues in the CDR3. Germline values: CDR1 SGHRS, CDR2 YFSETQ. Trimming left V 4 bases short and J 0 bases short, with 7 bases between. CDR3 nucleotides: TGCGCCAGCAGCGGGGACAACCAAGAGACCCAGTACTTC. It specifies CASSGDNQETQYF.

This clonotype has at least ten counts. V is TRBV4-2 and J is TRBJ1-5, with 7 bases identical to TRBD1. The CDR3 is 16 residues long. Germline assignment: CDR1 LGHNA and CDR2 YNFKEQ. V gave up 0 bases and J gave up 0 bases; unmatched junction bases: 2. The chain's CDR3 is CASSQDRGRSNQPQHF. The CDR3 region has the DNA TGTGCCAGCAGCCAAGATAGGGGGCGTAGCAATCAGCCCCAGCATTTT.

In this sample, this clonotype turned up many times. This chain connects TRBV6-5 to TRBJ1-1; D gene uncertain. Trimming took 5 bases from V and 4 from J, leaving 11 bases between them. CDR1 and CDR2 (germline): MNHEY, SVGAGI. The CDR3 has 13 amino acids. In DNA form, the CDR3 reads TGTGCCAGCAGTCCTGTGGGTGGCACTGAAGCTTTCTTT. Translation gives CASSPVGGTEAFF.

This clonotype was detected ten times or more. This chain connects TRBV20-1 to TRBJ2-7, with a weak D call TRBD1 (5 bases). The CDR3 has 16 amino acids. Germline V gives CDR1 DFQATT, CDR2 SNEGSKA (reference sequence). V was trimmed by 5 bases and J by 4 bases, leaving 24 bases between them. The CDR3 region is CSAGAWASGSAYEQYF. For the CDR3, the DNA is TGCAGTGCTGGGGCCTGGGCTAGTGGGTCGGCGTACGAGCAGTACTTC.

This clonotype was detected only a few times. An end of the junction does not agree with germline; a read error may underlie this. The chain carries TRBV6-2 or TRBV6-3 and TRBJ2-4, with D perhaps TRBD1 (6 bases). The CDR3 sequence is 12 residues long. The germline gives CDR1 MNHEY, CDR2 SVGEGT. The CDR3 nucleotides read TGTGCCAGCAGTTACAGGGGGAACATTAAGTACTTC. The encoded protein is CASSYRGNIKYF.

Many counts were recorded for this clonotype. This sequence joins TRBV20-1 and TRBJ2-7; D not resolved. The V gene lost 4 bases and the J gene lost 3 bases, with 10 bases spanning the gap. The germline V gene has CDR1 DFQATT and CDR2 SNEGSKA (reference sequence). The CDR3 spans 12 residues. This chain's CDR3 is CSAISPGYEQYF. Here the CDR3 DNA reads TGCAGTGCTATCTCCCCCGGCTACGAGCAGTACTTC.

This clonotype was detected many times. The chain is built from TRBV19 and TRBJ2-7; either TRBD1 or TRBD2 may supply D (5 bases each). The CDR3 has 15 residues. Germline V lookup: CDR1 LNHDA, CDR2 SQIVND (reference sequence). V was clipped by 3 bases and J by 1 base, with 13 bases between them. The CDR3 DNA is TGTGCCAGTAGTATTTCCGGGGCAGAATCCTACGAGCAGTACTTC. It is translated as CASSISGAESYEQYF.

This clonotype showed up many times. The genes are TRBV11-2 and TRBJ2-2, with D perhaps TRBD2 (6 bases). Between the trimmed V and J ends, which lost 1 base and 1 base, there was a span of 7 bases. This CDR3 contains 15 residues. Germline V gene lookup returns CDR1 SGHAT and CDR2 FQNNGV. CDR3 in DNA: TGTGCCAGCAGCTTAGGTAGCGGGAACACCGGGGAGCTGTTTTTT. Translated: CASSLGSGNTGELFF.

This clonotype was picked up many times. Here the CDR3 DNA reads TGCAGTGCTAGAGTTTATGCACGAACCTACGAGCAGTACTTC. Encoded protein: CSARVYARTYEQYF. The chain carries TRBV20-1 and TRBJ2-7; D remains unclear. From germline, CDR1 is DFQATT and CDR2 SNEGSKA (reference sequence). Trimming removed 1 base from V and 2 bases from J, with 12 bases in between. The CDR3 loop spans 14 amino acids.

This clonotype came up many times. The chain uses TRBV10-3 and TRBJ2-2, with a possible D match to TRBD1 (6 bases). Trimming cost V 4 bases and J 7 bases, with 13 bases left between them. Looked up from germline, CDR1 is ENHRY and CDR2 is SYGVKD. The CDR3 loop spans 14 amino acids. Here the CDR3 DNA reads TGTGCCATCAGTGGATACAGGGCGGACGGGGAGCTGTTTTTT. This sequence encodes CAISGYRADGELFF.

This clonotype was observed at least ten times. CDR3 region: CASSPAGGGRVYGYTF. CDR3 DNA sequence: TGTGCCAGCAGTCCCGCCGGTGGGGGGAGAGTCTATGGCTACACCTTC. The V gene is TRBV12-3 or TRBV12-4, the J gene TRBJ1-2; D might be TRBD1 (5 bases). This CDR3 has 16 residues. The V end lost 5 bases, the J end lost 4 bases, and 20 bases lay between the germline ends.

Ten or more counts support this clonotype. The CDR3 coding sequence is TGCGCCAGCAGCCAAGAACGCGGGCTAAGGGGGGGACAGGGTACATACGAGCAGTACTTC. Translating it yields CASSQERGLRGGQGTYEQYF. The gene calls are TRBV4-1 and TRBJ2-7, with 9 bases aligning to TRBD1. This CDR3 is built from 20 residues. Losses at the gene ends were 0 bases for V and 4 bases for J; bases not matched to a gene: 19. Germline CDR1 is MGHRA and CDR2 is YSYEKL.

CDR3 coding DNA: TGTGCCAGCAGTACCTACAGGGCTGGCACAGATACGCAGTATTTT. Translation gives CASSTYRAGTDTQYF. This chain links TRBV12-3 or TRBV12-4 with TRBJ2-3; D is possibly TRBD1 (6 bases). The V and J ends lost 5 bases and 1 base respectively, with 13 bases between them. The CDR3 consists of 15 residues.

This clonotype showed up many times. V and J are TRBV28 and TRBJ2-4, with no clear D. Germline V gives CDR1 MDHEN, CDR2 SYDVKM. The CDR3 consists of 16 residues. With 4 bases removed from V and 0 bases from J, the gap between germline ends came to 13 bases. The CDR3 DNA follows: TGTGCCAGCAGTTCCCCCCGAGGCCTAGCCAAAAACATTCAGTACTTC. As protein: CASSSPRGLAKNIQYF.

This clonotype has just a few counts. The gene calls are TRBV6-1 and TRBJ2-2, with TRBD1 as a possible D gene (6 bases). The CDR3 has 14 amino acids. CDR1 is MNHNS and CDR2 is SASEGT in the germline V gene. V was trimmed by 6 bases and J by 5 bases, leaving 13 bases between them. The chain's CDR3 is CASRGAGWTGELFF. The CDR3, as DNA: TGTGCCAGCAGGGGGGCAGGGTGGACCGGGGAGCTGTTTTTT.

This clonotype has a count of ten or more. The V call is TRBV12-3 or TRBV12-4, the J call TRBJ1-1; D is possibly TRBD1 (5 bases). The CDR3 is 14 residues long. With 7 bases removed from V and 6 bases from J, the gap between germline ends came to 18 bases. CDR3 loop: CASTQRTGDAEAFF. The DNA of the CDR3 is TGTGCCAGCACCCAAAGGACGGGGGACGCTGAAGCTTTCTTT.

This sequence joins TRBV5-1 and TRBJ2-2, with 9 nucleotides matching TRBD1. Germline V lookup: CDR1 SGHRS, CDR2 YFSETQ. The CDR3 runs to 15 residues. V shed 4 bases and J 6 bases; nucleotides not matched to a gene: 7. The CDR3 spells CASSHGTGRAGELFF. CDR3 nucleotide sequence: TGCGCCAGCAGCCACGGGACAGGGAGGGCCGGGGAGCTGTTTTTT.

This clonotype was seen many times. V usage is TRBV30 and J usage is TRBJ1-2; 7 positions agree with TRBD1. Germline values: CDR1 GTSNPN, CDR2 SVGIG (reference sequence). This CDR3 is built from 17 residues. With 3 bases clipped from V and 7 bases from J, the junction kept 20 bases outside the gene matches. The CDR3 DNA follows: TGTGCCTGGAGAGAGTCGGGTCGGGACAGAGCGGGCGGTGGCTACACCTTC. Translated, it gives CAWRESGRDRAGGGYTF.

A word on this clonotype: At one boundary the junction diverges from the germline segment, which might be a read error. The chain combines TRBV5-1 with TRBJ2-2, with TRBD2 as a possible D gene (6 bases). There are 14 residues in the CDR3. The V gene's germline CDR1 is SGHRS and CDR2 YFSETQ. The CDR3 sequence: CATKGLPGPGGLFF. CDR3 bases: TGCGCCACCAAAGGGCTCCCGGGGCCCGGGGGGCTGTTTTTT.

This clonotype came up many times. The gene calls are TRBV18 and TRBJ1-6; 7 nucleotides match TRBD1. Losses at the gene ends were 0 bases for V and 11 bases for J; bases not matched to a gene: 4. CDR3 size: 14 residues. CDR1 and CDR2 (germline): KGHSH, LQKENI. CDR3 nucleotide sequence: TGTGCCAGCTCACCACCGGACAGGAAGGCACCCCTCCACTTT. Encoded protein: CASSPPDRKAPLHF.

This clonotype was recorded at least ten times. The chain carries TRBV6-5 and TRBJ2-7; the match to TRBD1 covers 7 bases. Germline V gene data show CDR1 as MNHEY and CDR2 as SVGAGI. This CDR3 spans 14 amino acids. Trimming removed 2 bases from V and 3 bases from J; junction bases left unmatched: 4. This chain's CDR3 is CASSYAPGGYEQYF. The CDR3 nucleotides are TGTGCCAGCAGTTACGCACCAGGGGGCTACGAGCAGTACTTC.

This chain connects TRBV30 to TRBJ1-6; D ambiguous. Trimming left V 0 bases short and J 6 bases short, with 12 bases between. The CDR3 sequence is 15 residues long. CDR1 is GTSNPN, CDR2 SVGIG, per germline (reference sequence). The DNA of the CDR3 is TGTGCCTGGAGTGTCGGCAGAAATGCTAATTCACCCCTCCACTTT. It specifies CAWSVGRNANSPLHF.

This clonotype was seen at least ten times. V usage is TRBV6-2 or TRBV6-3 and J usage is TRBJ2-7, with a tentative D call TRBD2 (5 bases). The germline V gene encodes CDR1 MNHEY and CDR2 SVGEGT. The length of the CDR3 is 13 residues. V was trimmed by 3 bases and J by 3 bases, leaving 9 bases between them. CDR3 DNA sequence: TGTGCCAGCAGTTATGAGCGGAGCTACGAGCAGTACTTC. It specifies CASSYERSYEQYF.